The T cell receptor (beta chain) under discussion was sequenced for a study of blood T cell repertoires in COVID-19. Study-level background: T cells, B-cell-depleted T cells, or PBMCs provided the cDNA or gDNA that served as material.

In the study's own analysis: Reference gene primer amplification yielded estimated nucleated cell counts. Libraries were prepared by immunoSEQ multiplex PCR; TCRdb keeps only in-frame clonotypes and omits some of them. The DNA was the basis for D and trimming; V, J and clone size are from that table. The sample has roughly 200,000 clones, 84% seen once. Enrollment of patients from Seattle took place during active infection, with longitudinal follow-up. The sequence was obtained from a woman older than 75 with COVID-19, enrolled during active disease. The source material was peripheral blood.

This CDR3 is CATSDTGQGPGEGYTF. CDR3 in DNA: TGTGCCACCAGTGACACGGGACAGGGCCCAGGAGAGGGCTACACCTTC. The rearrangement links TRBV24-1 to TRBJ1-2, with 9 bases lining up with TRBD1. J gave up 8 bases and V 4 bases, and 13 bases lay outside the gene matches. Germline CDR1 reads KGHDR; CDR2 reads SFDVKD. This CDR3 comprises 16 residues.